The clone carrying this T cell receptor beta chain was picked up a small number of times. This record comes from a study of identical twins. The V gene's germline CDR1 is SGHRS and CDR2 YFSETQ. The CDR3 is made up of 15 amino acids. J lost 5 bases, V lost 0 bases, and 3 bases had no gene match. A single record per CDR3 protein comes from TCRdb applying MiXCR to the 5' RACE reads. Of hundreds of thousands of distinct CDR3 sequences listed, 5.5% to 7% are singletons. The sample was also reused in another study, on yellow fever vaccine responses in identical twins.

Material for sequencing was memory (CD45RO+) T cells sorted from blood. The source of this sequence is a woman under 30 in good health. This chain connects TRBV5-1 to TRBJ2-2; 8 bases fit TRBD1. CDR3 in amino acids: CASSLVRGLTGELFF. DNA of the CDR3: TGCGCCAGCAGCTTGGTCAGGGGGCTAACCGGGGAGCTGTTTTTT.